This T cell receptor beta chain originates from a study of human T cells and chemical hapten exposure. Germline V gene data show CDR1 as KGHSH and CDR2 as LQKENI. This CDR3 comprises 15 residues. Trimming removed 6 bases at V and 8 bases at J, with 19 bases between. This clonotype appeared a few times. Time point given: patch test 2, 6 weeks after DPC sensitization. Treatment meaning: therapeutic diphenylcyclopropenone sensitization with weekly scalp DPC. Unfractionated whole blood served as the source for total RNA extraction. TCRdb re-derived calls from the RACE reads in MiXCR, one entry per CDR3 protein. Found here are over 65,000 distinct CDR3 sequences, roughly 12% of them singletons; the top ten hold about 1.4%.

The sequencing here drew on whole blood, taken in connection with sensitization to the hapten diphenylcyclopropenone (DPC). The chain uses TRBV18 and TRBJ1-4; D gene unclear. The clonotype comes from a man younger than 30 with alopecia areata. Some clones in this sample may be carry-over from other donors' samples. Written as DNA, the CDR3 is TGTGCCAGCTCGAAGGACGGGCTCGTGCGGGAAAAACTGTTTTTT. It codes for CASSKDGLVREKLFF.